This is a list of T cell receptor beta chains from one sample in a study of blood T cell repertoires in COVID-19. Sequenced by immunoSEQ multiplex PCR; TCRdb stores in-frame clones only, minus some. The sample carries about 410,000 clones, over 85% recorded once. Source material: PBMCs or T cells enriched from blood (not recorded which). These receptors originate from a woman under 40 who had recovered from COVID-19. The CDR3 runs from the conserved cysteine through the conserved F or W. Each record gives: CDR3 length, V gene, D gene, clone size, J gene, CDR3 DNA, CDR3 protein. A D gene is named only where the DNA matches it firmly. Some rows mark clone size as missing; the rest say once, few, many or name a class of expanded clone.

len: 17
v_gene: TRBV9
d_gene: TRBD1
abundance: -
j_gene: TRBJ1-4
CDR3nt: TGTGCCAGCAGCATACGCACCGACAGGGATCAGGTTGAAAAACTGTTTTTT
CDR3aa: CASSIRTDRDQVEKLFF

len: 13
v_gene: TRBV18
d_gene: -
abundance: once
j_gene: TRBJ1-1
CDR3nt: TGTGCCAGCTCACGCCTAAGGGGGACTGAAGCTTTCTTT
CDR3aa: CASSRLRGTEAFF

len: 17
v_gene: TRBV4-2
d_gene: TRBD1
abundance: -
j_gene: TRBJ2-5
CDR3nt: TGTGCCAGCAGTCAGACAGGGGGCCTCATCCCTTCAGAGACCCAGTACTTC
CDR3aa: CASSQTGGLIPSETQYF

len: 13
v_gene: TRBV7-2
d_gene: -
abundance: -
j_gene: TRBJ1-1
CDR3nt: TGTGCCAGCAGCTTTGGCACGCACACTGAAGCTTTCTTT
CDR3aa: CASSFGTHTEAFF

len: 17
v_gene: TRBV19
d_gene: TRBD1
abundance: -
j_gene: TRBJ2-1
CDR3nt: TGTGCCAGTAGTACGTACAGGGGGCCCAATACCTACAATGAGCAGTTCTTC
CDR3aa: CASSTYRGPNTYNEQFF

len: 13
v_gene: TRBV18
d_gene: TRBD1
abundance: -
j_gene: TRBJ2-7
CDR3nt: TGTGCCAGCTCAACAACAGGGGCCTACGAGCAGTACTTC
CDR3aa: CASSTTGAYEQYF

len: 13
v_gene: TRBV27
d_gene: -
abundance: few
j_gene: TRBJ1-1
CDR3nt: TGTGCCAGCAGTATAGTCGCGGGCACTGAAGCTTTCTTT
CDR3aa: CASSIVAGTEAFF

len: 15
v_gene: TRBV5-4
d_gene: TRBD2
abundance: once
j_gene: TRBJ2-2
CDR3nt: TGTGCCAGCAGCTTGAAGCGGGAAAACACCGGGGAGCTGTTTTTT
CDR3aa: CASSLKRENTGELFF

len: 14
v_gene: TRBV30
d_gene: TRBD2
abundance: -
j_gene: TRBJ2-7
CDR3nt: TGTGCCTGGAGTGTAACTAGCGGGAGGAACGAGCAGTACTTC
CDR3aa: CAWSVTSGRNEQYF

len: 15
v_gene: TRBV30
d_gene: TRBD1
abundance: -
j_gene: TRBJ1-6
CDR3nt: TGTGCCTGGAGTGTTGGGACAGCCTATAATTCACCCCTCCACTTT
CDR3aa: CAWSVGTAYNSPLHF

len: 13
v_gene: TRBV6-4
d_gene: -
abundance: -
j_gene: TRBJ2-3
CDR3nt: TGTGCCAGCAGTGACTCGGCGGCAGATACGCAGTATTTT
CDR3aa: CASSDSAADTQYF

len: 12
v_gene: TRBV30
d_gene: TRBD1
abundance: -
j_gene: TRBJ1-2
CDR3nt: TGTGCCGGTACAGGGGGCCCCTATGGCTACACCTTC
CDR3aa: CAGTGGPYGYTF

len: 14
v_gene: TRBV30
d_gene: -
abundance: -
j_gene: TRBJ1-1
CDR3nt: TGTGCCTGGAGTCGACTCGGGGAAGACGCTGAAGCTTTCTTT
CDR3aa: CAWSRLGEDAEAFF

len: 12
v_gene: TRBV28
d_gene: -
abundance: once
j_gene: TRBJ1-1
CDR3nt: TGTGCCAGCAGCCTGAATTCGTTGCGAGCTTTCTTT
CDR3aa: CASSLNSLRAFF

len: 15
v_gene: TRBV5-1
d_gene: -
abundance: -
j_gene: TRBJ2-2
CDR3nt: TGCGCCAGCAGCCCACCCCGGGACTTCGTCGGGGAGCTGTTTTTT
CDR3aa: CASSPPRDFVGELFF

len: 14
v_gene: TRBV5-1
d_gene: -
abundance: -
j_gene: TRBJ2-1
CDR3nt: TGCGCCAGCAGCTTGGTGCTATTGAACAATGAGCAGTTCTTC
CDR3aa: CASSLVLLNNEQFF

len: 15
v_gene: TRBV7-2
d_gene: -
abundance: -
j_gene: TRBJ1-5
CDR3nt: TGTGCCAGCAGCTTTGGGGACCGCCCGGGAGAGCCCCAGCATTTT
CDR3aa: CASSFGDRPGEPQHF

len: 15
v_gene: TRBV4-2
d_gene: TRBD2
abundance: once
j_gene: TRBJ2-5
CDR3nt: TGTGCCAGCAACCCCCAAGCGGGGGGGCAGGAGACCCAGTACTTC
CDR3aa: CASNPQAGGQETQYF

len: 17
v_gene: TRBV3-1/TRBV3-2
d_gene: TRBD2
abundance: -
j_gene: TRBJ2-3
CDR3nt: TGTGCCAGCAGCCAAGATTCTGGACTAGCGGGGGCGGATACGCAGTATTTT
CDR3aa: CASSQDSGLAGADTQYF

len: 15
v_gene: TRBV28
d_gene: -
abundance: -
j_gene: TRBJ1-1
CDR3nt: TGTGCCAGCAGCCGGCCCCGGGCTGCGGACTCTGAAGCTTTCTTT
CDR3aa: CASSRPRAADSEAFF

len: 17
v_gene: TRBV18
d_gene: -
abundance: -
j_gene: TRBJ2-6
CDR3nt: TGTGCCAGCTGGGGGACTTCCCTCTGGCCTGGGGCCAACGTCCTGACTTTC
CDR3aa: CASWGTSLWPGANVLTF

len: 15
v_gene: TRBV5-6
d_gene: TRBD1
abundance: -
j_gene: TRBJ2-7
CDR3nt: TGTGCCAGCAGCAGATCCGGGACAGGGGCCTACGAGCAGTACTTC
CDR3aa: CASSRSGTGAYEQYF

len: 16
v_gene: TRBV19
d_gene: TRBD2
abundance: -
j_gene: TRBJ2-2
CDR3nt: TGTGCCAGTAGCCTCCAGCGGGGGGCGGTCACCGGGGAGCTGTTTTTT
CDR3aa: CASSLQRGAVTGELFF

len: 18
v_gene: TRBV18
d_gene: TRBD2
abundance: -
j_gene: TRBJ2-7
CDR3nt: TGTGCCAGCTCACCTCTAGCGGGAGGGCCCCCAGATGTTTCCGAGCAGTACTTC
CDR3aa: CASSPLAGGPPDVSEQYF

len: 14
v_gene: TRBV28
d_gene: -
abundance: -
j_gene: TRBJ1-5
CDR3nt: TGTGCCAGCAGTTTCCGCAGGGGCGATCAGCCCCAGCATTTT
CDR3aa: CASSFRRGDQPQHF

len: 12
v_gene: TRBV29-1
d_gene: -
abundance: -
j_gene: TRBJ2-5
CDR3nt: TGCAGCGTTGAACCCAGCCAAGAGACCCAGTACTTC
CDR3aa: CSVEPSQETQYF

len: 13
v_gene: TRBV11-1
d_gene: -
abundance: -
j_gene: TRBJ1-1
CDR3nt: TGTGCCAGCAGCTTAAAGCGGAACACTGAAGCTTTCTTT
CDR3aa: CASSLKRNTEAFF

len: 14
v_gene: TRBV5-6
d_gene: -
abundance: -
j_gene: TRBJ2-5
CDR3nt: TGTGCCAGCACCCAAGTAGCGGTCACCGAGACCCAGTACTTC
CDR3aa: CASTQVAVTETQYF

len: 15
v_gene: TRBV19
d_gene: TRBD1
abundance: -
j_gene: TRBJ2-2
CDR3nt: TGTGCCAGTAGCCGGACAGGGAAGAACACCGGGGAGCTGTTTTTT
CDR3aa: CASSRTGKNTGELFF

len: 13
v_gene: TRBV10-3
d_gene: TRBD2
abundance: -
j_gene: TRBJ2-1
CDR3nt: TGTGCCGTGGGACTAGCGGGAGACAATGAGCAGTTCTTC
CDR3aa: CAVGLAGDNEQFF

len: 13
v_gene: TRBV7-9
d_gene: TRBD1
abundance: -
j_gene: TRBJ2-7
CDR3nt: TGTGCCAGCATCGAGGTCGAGGGGGCCGAGCAGTACTTC
CDR3aa: CASIEVEGAEQYF

len: 13
v_gene: TRBV5-8
d_gene: -
abundance: -
j_gene: TRBJ1-1
CDR3nt: TGTGCCAGCAGCTTTTGGCGAGGCACTGAAGCTTTCTTT
CDR3aa: CASSFWRGTEAFF

len: 15
v_gene: TRBV5-1
d_gene: TRBD2
abundance: -
j_gene: TRBJ2-5
CDR3nt: TGCGCCAGCAGCTTGGCCGGGACTAACCAAGAGACCCAGTACTTC
CDR3aa: CASSLAGTNQETQYF

len: 13
v_gene: TRBV19
d_gene: -
abundance: -
j_gene: TRBJ2-2
CDR3nt: TGTGCCAGTAGCCTGGGGGCGGCCGGGGAGCTGTTTTTT
CDR3aa: CASSLGAAGELFF

len: 14
v_gene: TRBV5-1
d_gene: TRBD1
abundance: -
j_gene: TRBJ2-7
CDR3nt: TGCGCCAGCAGCTTACAGGGGATTCATTTCGAGCAGTACTTC
CDR3aa: CASSLQGIHFEQYF

len: 18
v_gene: TRBV5-1
d_gene: -
abundance: -
j_gene: TRBJ2-1
CDR3nt: TGCGCCAGCAGCATAGGGAGGCGGACCGGGCGTTTAAACAATGAGCAGTTCTTC
CDR3aa: CASSIGRRTGRLNNEQFF

len: 17
v_gene: TRBV5-6
d_gene: TRBD1
abundance: -
j_gene: TRBJ1-1
CDR3nt: TGTGCCAGCAGCCCCGGGACAGGGCTGGTGCCGAACACTGAAGCTTTCTTT
CDR3aa: CASSPGTGLVPNTEAFF

len: 14
v_gene: TRBV15
d_gene: -
abundance: -
j_gene: TRBJ1-1
CDR3nt: TGTGCCACCAGCAAGGAGGCGAAGGGCACTGAAGCTTTCTTT
CDR3aa: CATSKEAKGTEAFF

len: 15
v_gene: TRBV5-5
d_gene: -
abundance: once
j_gene: TRBJ1-1
CDR3nt: TGTGCCAGCAGCCTAGTCGGGGGACTAAACACTGAAGCTTTCTTT
CDR3aa: CASSLVGGLNTEAFF

len: 14
v_gene: TRBV18
d_gene: -
abundance: -
j_gene: TRBJ1-1
CDR3nt: TGTGCCAGCTCACCAGCAGGGGCCAGCACTGAAGCTTTCTTT
CDR3aa: CASSPAGASTEAFF

len: 16
v_gene: TRBV7-3
d_gene: TRBD2
abundance: -
j_gene: TRBJ2-1
CDR3nt: TGTGCCAGCAGCTTAACGGAGCTAGCGGGAGGGGTTGAGCAGTTCTTC
CDR3aa: CASSLTELAGGVEQFF

len: 18
v_gene: TRBV10-3
d_gene: -
abundance: -
j_gene: TRBJ1-5
CDR3nt: TGTGCCATCAGTGAGTCGCAGGGTAAAGGGTGGGGCAATCAGCCCCAGCATTTT
CDR3aa: CAISESQGKGWGNQPQHF

len: 14
v_gene: TRBV5-1
d_gene: TRBD2
abundance: -
j_gene: TRBJ2-7
CDR3nt: TGCGCCAGCAGGTCACTAGCGGGAGCGAGCGAGCAGTACTTC
CDR3aa: CASRSLAGASEQYF

len: 14
v_gene: TRBV30
d_gene: -
abundance: -
j_gene: TRBJ1-5
CDR3nt: TGTGCCTGGAGCGATGGACAGCTCAATCAGCCCCAGCATTTT
CDR3aa: CAWSDGQLNQPQHF